The rows below give T cell receptor beta chains drawn from one sample of a study of blood T cells in healthy people across ages. TCRdb redid the calling of the 5' RACE reads with MiXCR, one entry per CDR3 protein. The table includes over 1,200,000 distinct CDR3 sequences, 45% to 70% detected once. The sequenced material came from blood. Receptor source: a man aged 18 to 29 in good health. Both conserved end residues are part of each CDR3. D genes are given only for firm matches. Some rows mark clone size as missing; the rest say once, few, many or name a class of expanded clone.

D gene,clone size,J gene,V gene,CDR3 protein,CDR3 DNA
NA,few,TRBJ2-7,TRBV7-9,CASSLAVGRSYEQYF,TGTGCCAGCAGCTTAGCTGTCGGACGTTCCTACGAGCAGTACTTC
NA,few,TRBJ2-1,TRBV4-2,CASSQVRDTDGYNEQFF,TGTGCCAGCAGCCAAGTGCGGGACACTGACGGATACAATGAGCAGTTCTTC
TRBD2,NA,TRBJ2-1,TRBV15,CATSREVSRGGRYNEQFF,TGTGCCACCAGCAGAGAGGTCAGCCGGGGGGGCCGCTACAATGAGCAGTTCTTC
NA,few,TRBJ2-7,TRBV12-3/TRBV12-4,CASRKTGSYEQYF,TGTGCCAGCAGGAAGACAGGATCCTACGAGCAGTACTTC
NA,NA,TRBJ2-7,TRBV21-1,CASSKALFYSPVPEQYF,TGTGCCAGCAGCAAAGCGCTTTTTTACAGTCCGGTTCCCGAGCAGTACTTC
NA,NA,TRBJ1-1,TRBV7-8,CASSLKGAGTGGTEAFF,TGTGCCAGCAGCTTAAAAGGAGCCGGGACCGGGGGCACTGAAGCTTTCTTT
TRBD1,NA,TRBJ2-3,TRBV12-3/TRBV12-4,CASRQTGGGYTQYF,TGTGCCAGCAGACAAACAGGGGGCGGGTATACGCAGTATTTT
NA,few,TRBJ2-1,TRBV4-3,CASSQDRIKQFF,TGCGCCAGCAGCCAAGATCGAATCAAGCAGTTCTTC
NA,NA,TRBJ1-6,TRBV12-3/TRBV12-4,CASGRSYNSPLHF,TGTGCCAGCGGCCGTTCGTATAATTCACCCCTCCACTTT
NA,NA,TRBJ2-5,TRBV29-1,CSVDPRQETQYF,TGCAGCGTTGATCCCAGGCAAGAGACCCAGTACTTC
NA,NA,TRBJ1-2,TRBV7-2,CASSLEYLVYGYTF,TGTGCCAGCAGCTTAGAATATCTTGTATATGGCTACACCTTC
NA,NA,TRBJ2-1,TRBV12-3/TRBV12-4,CASSFGQGRGNEQFF,TGTGCCAGCAGTTTTGGGCAGGGGAGGGGAAATGAGCAGTTCTTC
NA,few,TRBJ2-1,TRBV20-1,CSARADRGGYNEQFF,TGCAGTGCTAGAGCAGACCGAGGGGGCTACAATGAGCAGTTCTTC
NA,NA,TRBJ2-7,TRBV7-9,CASSSRFNEQYF,TGTGCCAGCAGCTCCCGTTTCAATGAGCAGTACTTC
NA,NA,TRBJ2-5,TRBV4-1,CASSPSSGPGEETQYF,TGCGCCAGCAGCCCGTCAAGCGGACCCGGGGAGGAGACCCAGTACTTC
TRBD1,NA,TRBJ2-1,TRBV4-1,CASSRRQGEGYNEQFF,TGCGCCAGCAGCCGGCGACAGGGGGAGGGGTACAATGAGCAGTTCTTC
TRBD1,NA,TRBJ1-1,TRBV11-2,CASRHDPGGEAEAFF,TGTGCCAGCAGACATGACCCAGGGGGCGAAGCTGAAGCTTTCTTT
NA,NA,TRBJ1-1,TRBV29-1,CSGPGATEAFF,TGCAGCGGCCCAGGTGCAACTGAAGCTTTCTTT
TRBD2,few,TRBJ2-1,TRBV7-6,CASSPPGGSSPNEQFF,TGTGCCAGCAGCCCCCCGGGAGGGAGTTCTCCCAATGAGCAGTTCTTC
NA,few,TRBJ2-5,TRBV21-1,CASSKPGREQYF,TGTGCCAGCAGCAAACCTGGGAGGGAGCAGTACTTC
TRBD2,NA,TRBJ2-5,TRBV7-9,CASSSVGLAAEEQYF,TGTGCCAGCAGCTCGGTCGGGCTAGCGGCAGAGGAGCAGTACTTC
NA,few,TRBJ1-6,TRBV28,CASSLRLWAGKVAPLHF,TGTGCCAGCAGTTTACGGTTATGGGCAGGGAAGGTTGCACCCCTCCACTTT
TRBD2,NA,TRBJ2-3,TRBV4-1,CASSLRLAGRADTQYF,TGCGCCAGCAGCCTTCGTCTAGCGGGGAGGGCAGATACGCAGTATTTT
NA,NA,TRBJ2-1,TRBV29-1,CSGDNYNEQFF,TGCAGCGGGGACAATTACAATGAGCAGTTCTTC
TRBD2,NA,TRBJ2-3,TRBV4-2,CASGGTSGGTDTQYF,TGTGCCAGCGGGGGGACTAGCGGGGGCACAGATACGCAGTATTTT
TRBD1,NA,TRBJ2-7,TRBV18,CASSVPGQSYEQYF,TGTGCCAGCTCAGTTCCGGGACAGTCCTACGAGCAGTACTTC
NA,NA,TRBJ1-1,TRBV12-3/TRBV12-4,CASSLKGPNTEAFF,TGTGCCAGCAGTTTAAAGGGACCGAACACTGAAGCTTTCTTT
TRBD2,NA,TRBJ2-1,TRBV6-5,CASSRAGSYNEKFF,TGTGCCAGCAGTCGAGCGGGATCCTACAATGAGAAGTTCTTC
NA,NA,TRBJ2-1,TRBV2,CASSPQPPGSYNEQFF,TGTGCCAGCAGTCCACAACCACCGGGCTCCTACAATGAGCAGTTCTTC
NA,few,TRBJ2-1,TRBV27,CASSPHSNEQFF,TGTGCCAGCAGTCCCCATAGCAATGAGCAGTTCTTC
TRBD1,once,TRBJ1-4,TRBV10-3,CAISARTGGIRTGREKLFF,TGTGCCATCAGTGCCAGGACAGGGGGGATTAGGACCGGTCGAGAAAAACTGTTTTTT
TRBD1,few,TRBJ1-2,TRBV6-6,CASSGDRELYGYTF,TGTGCCAGCAGTGGGGACAGGGAACTCTATGGCTACACCTTC
NA,NA,TRBJ1-5,TRBV7-8,CASSSSGGNQPQHF,TGTGCCAGCAGCTCTTCGGGGGGGAATCAGCCCCAGCATTTT
NA,NA,TRBJ1-1,TRBV6-4,CASSDQGPEAFF,TGTGCCAGCAGCGATCAGGGACCTGAAGCTTTCTTT
NA,NA,TRBJ2-3,TRBV2,CASKKLSRTSTDTQYF,TGTGCCAGCAAGAAGTTGTCCAGGACGAGCACAGATACGCAGTATTTT
TRBD1,NA,TRBJ2-3,TRBV28,CASEGDREADTQYF,TGTGCCAGCGAGGGGGACAGGGAAGCAGATACGCAGTATTTT
TRBD2,NA,TRBJ2-3,TRBV2,CASSWTSGSADTQYF,TGTGCCAGCAGTTGGACTAGTGGGTCCGCAGATACGCAGTATTTT
NA,NA,TRBJ1-6,TRBV12-3/TRBV12-4,CASSFMGSYNSPLHF,TGTGCCAGCAGTTTCATGGGTTCCTATAATTCACCCCTCCACTTT
NA,NA,TRBJ2-3,TRBV20-1,CSAPGPLSTDTQYF,TGCAGTGCTCCAGGACCTCTTAGCACAGATACGCAGTATTTT
TRBD2,NA,TRBJ2-1,TRBV6-2/TRBV6-3,CASRTYTRTSEQFF,TGTGCCAGCAGGACATACACCCGGACTAGTGAGCAGTTCTTC
NA,NA,TRBJ2-1,TRBV29-1,CSVSRAGTSYNEQFF,TGCAGCGTTTCAAGGGCAGGGACGTCCTACAATGAGCAGTTCTTC
NA,NA,TRBJ2-4,TRBV12-3/TRBV12-4,CASSWGEDIQYF,TGTGCCAGCAGTTGGGGAGAGGACATTCAGTACTTC
NA,NA,TRBJ1-3,TRBV7-9,CASSSSRTLSGNTIYF,TGCGCCAGCAGCTCTTCCAGGACCCTCTCTGGAAACACCATATATTTT
NA,few,TRBJ2-1,TRBV4-1,CASSQIAQNEQFF,TGCGCCAGCAGCCAAATTGCTCAGAATGAGCAGTTCTTC
TRBD2,NA,TRBJ2-3,TRBV29-1,CSATRTSGGARDTQYF,TGCAGCGCCACACGGACTAGCGGGGGGGCGAGGGATACGCAGTATTTT
TRBD2,NA,TRBJ2-1,TRBV5-6,CASNPGASGKYNEQFF,TGTGCCAGCAACCCTGGGGCTAGCGGAAAATACAATGAGCAGTTCTTC
NA,NA,TRBJ2-1,TRBV7-2,CASSITPGPYNEQFF,TGTGCCAGCAGCATTACCCCAGGGCCCTACAATGAGCAGTTCTTC
NA,NA,TRBJ1-4,TRBV4-3,CASSQDYRVDEKLFF,TGCGCCAGCAGCCAAGATTACAGGGTTGATGAAAAACTGTTTTTT
NA,NA,TRBJ2-1,TRBV4-2,CASSQDQNNEQFF,TGTGCCAGCAGCCAAGATCAGAACAATGAGCAGTTCTTC
NA,NA,TRBJ1-1,TRBV11-2,CASSLSRGAGNTEAFF,TGTGCCAGCAGCTTATCCAGGGGCGCCGGGAACACTGAAGCTTTCTTT
NA,NA,TRBJ2-7,TRBV12-3/TRBV12-4,CASSLWAGTPSYEQYF,TGTGCCAGCAGTTTATGGGCGGGGACCCCCTCCTACGAGCAGTACTTC
NA,few,TRBJ2-7,TRBV20-1,CSAPSGEWNEQYF,TGCAGTGCCCCCAGTGGGGAGTGGAACGAGCAGTACTTC
NA,NA,TRBJ2-4,TRBV5-1,CASSLVDPLAKNIQYF,TGCGCCAGCAGCTTGGTCGACCCATTAGCCAAAAACATTCAGTACTTC
TRBD1,NA,TRBJ2-5,TRBV12-3/TRBV12-4,CASSSGQGMEETQYF,TGTGCCAGCAGTTCAGGACAGGGGATGGAGGAGACCCAGTACTTC
NA,NA,TRBJ2-3,TRBV7-2,CAGSSLEGGYTDTQYF,TGTGCCGGCAGCTCCCTGGAGGGAGGTTACACAGATACGCAGTATTTT
NA,NA,TRBJ1-2,TRBV27,CASSSTRQGINYGYTF,TGTGCCAGCAGTTCCACCCGGCAGGGGATTAACTATGGCTACACCTTC